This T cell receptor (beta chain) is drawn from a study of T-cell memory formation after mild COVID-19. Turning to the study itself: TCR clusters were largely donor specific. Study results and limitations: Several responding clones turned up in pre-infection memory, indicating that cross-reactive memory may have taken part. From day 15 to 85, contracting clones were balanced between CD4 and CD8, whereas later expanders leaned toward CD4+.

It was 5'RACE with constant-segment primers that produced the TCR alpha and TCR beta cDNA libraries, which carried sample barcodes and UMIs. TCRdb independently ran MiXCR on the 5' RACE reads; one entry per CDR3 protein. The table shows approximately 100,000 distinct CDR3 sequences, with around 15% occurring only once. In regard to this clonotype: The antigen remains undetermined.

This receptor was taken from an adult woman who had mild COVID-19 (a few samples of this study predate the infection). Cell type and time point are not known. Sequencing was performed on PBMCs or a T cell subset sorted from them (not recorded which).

CDR3: CASRPNTGELFF. CDR3 in DNA: TGTGCCAGCAGACCGAACACCGGGGAGCTGTTTTTT. The rearrangement links TRBV12-3 or TRBV12-4 to TRBJ2-2, with unresolved D. V was cut by 6 bases and J by 0 bases, with 2 bases left in between. This CDR3 is 12 amino acids long.